These 10 T cell receptor beta chains came from one sample sequenced in a study of T cells expressing NK-cell markers. One entry per CDR3 protein, without DNA, is what TCRdb gives after re-calling the 5' RACE reads. This listing includes fewer than 400,000 distinct CDR3 sequences. Sample: blood T cells: a sorted CD56 or NKG2C T cell subset, CD4+ or CD8+ T cells, or bulk PBMC T cells (not recorded which). These TCRs come from a man aged 18 to 69 in good health.

The chain carries TRBV5-5 and TRBJ2-1; TCRdb's assignment of TRBD1 cannot be checked, as there is no DNA. The germline gives CDR1 SGHKS, CDR2 YYEKEE (reference sequence). This CDR3 is 14 amino acids long. The CDR3 spells CASRETAPFSEQFF.

CDR3: CASNPSPKRGQHYEQYF. The chain combines TRBV12-3 or TRBV12-4 with TRBJ2-7; TCRdb's D gene call, TRBD1, goes unchecked for lack of DNA. CDR3 length equals 17 residues.

This chain joins TRBV29-1 and TRBJ1-1. Germline assignment: CDR1 SQVTM and CDR2 ANQGSEA. The CDR3 has 13 residues. Here the CDR3 reads CSVAADRNTEAFF.

This sequence joins TRBV20-1 and TRBJ2-3; there is no DNA to check the TCRdb D call of TRBD1. The CDR3 contains 15 residues. Germline V gene sequence: CDR1 DFQATT, CDR2 SNEGSKA (reference sequence). The CDR3 here is CSANPGSGLTDTQYF.

This rearrangement joins TRBV6-5 to TRBJ2-5; TCRdb's D gene call, TRBD2, goes unchecked for lack of DNA. CDR1 and CDR2 from the germline V gene are MNHEY and SVGAGI. This CDR3 is built from 16 residues. The CDR3 is CASSYTSGGTPETQYF.

The V and J genes are TRBV6-5 and TRBJ2-7. Germline CDR1 MNHEY, CDR2 SVGAGI. This CDR3 region has 15 residues. CDR3 loop: CASSYSRDGTYEQYF.

The chain couples TRBV9 to TRBJ2-5; TCRdb selects TRBD1, and the lack of DNA leaves this call unchecked. Germline V lookup: CDR1 SGDLS, CDR2 YYNGEE. There are 14 residues in the CDR3. The CDR3 loop is CASSVGGTRETQYF.

The CDR3 protein is CASSQAPGHLSNQPQHF. The chain uses TRBV4-1 and TRBJ1-5; TCRdb picks TRBD1, but there is no DNA to check that call. Germline V gene lookup returns CDR1 MGHRA and CDR2 YSYEKL. The CDR3 runs 17 residues.

The chain joins TRBV18 to TRBJ2-7; the D gene TCRdb calls, TRBD1, cannot be checked with no DNA. The CDR3 runs 14 residues. From germline, CDR1 is KGHSH and CDR2 LQKENI. The CDR3 sequence: CASSQGQGAHEQYF.

The J gene is TRBJ2-3, the V gene TRBV7-2; TCRdb picks TRBD2, but there is no DNA to check that call. This CDR3 has 15 amino acids. CDR1 SGHTA and CDR2 FQGNSA come from the germline V gene. CDR3: CASSRRGGRTDTQYF.